This T cell receptor (beta chain) derives from a study of cytomegalovirus exposure and HLA in healthy donors. About the research overall: A prior analysis found about 110 million unique TCR beta sequences from around 180 million T cells.

This clone was recorded a few times. Germline lookup yields CDR1 LGHNA and CDR2 YSLEER. V was trimmed by 3 bases and J by 0 bases, leaving 14 bases between them. This CDR3 contains 16 residues. Both 60 Vbeta primers and 13 Jbeta primers went into the PCR. Only in-frame clones appear in the TCRdb table, and some are missing; sequencing was by immunoSEQ multiplex PCR. The table includes about 100,000 clones, approximately 76% detected once. The origin of this receptor is a man aged 35-49 years in good health and CMV-seronegative. The chain links TRBV4-3 to TRBJ1-1; a possible D gene is TRBD1 (5 bases). Sequencing was done on a sample of PBMCs. CDR3 region: CASSHSVDRLNTEAFF. The CDR3 nucleotides read TGCGCCAGCAGCCATTCCGTCGACAGACTGAACACTGAAGCTTTCTTT.